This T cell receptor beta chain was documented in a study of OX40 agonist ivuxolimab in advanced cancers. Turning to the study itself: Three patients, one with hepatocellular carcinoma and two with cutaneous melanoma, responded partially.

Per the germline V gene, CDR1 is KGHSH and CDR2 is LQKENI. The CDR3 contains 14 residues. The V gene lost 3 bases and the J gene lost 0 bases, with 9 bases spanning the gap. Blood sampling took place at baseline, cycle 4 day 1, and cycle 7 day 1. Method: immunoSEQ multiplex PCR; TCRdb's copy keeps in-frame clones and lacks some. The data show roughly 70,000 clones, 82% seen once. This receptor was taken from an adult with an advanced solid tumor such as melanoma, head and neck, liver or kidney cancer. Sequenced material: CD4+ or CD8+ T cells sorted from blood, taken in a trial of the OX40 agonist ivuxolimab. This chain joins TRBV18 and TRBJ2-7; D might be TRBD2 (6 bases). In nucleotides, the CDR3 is TGTGCCAGCTCACCCCCGACTAGCTCCTACGAGCAGTACTTC. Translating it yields CASSPPTSSYEQYF.